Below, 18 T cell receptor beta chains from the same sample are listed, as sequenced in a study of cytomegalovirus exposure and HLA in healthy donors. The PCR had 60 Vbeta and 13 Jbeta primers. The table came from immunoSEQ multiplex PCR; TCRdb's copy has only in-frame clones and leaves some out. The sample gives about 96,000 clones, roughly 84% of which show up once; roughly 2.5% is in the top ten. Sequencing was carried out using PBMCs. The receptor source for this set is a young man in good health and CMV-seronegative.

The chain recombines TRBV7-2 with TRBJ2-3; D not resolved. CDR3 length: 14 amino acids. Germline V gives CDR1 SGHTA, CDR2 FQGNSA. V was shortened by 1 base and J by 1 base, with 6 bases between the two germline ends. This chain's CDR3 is CASSLGLGTDTQYF. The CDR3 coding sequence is TGTGCCAGCAGCTTAGGGCTGGGCACAGATACGCAGTATTTT.

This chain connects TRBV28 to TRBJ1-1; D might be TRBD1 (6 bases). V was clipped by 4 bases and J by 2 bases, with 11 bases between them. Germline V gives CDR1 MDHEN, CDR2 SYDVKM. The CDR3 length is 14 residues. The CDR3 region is CASSSGALNTEAFF. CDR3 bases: TGTGCCAGCAGTTCAGGGGCTCTAAACACTGAAGCTTTCTTT. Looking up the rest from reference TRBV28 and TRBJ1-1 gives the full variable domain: DVKVTQSSRYLVKRTGEKVFLECVQDMDHENMFWYRQDPGLGLRLIYFSYDVKMKEKGDIPEGYSVSREKKERFSLILESASTNQTSMYLCASSSGALNTEAFFGQGTRLTVV.

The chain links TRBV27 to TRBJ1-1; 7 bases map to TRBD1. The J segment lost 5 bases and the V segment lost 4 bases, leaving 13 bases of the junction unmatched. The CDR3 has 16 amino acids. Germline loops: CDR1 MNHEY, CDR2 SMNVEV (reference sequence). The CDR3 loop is CASSSDRASIRTEAFF. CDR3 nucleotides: TGTGCCAGCAGTTCCGACAGGGCGTCGATTCGGACTGAAGCTTTCTTT.

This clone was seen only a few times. DNA of the CDR3: TGCAGCGTGGCGGGACAGGGTAATTCGCCCCAGCATTTT. It yields the protein CSVAGQGNSPQHF. The chain couples TRBV29-1 to TRBJ1-5; 9 bases map to TRBD1. Germline lookup yields CDR1 SQVTM and CDR2 ANQGSEA. V shed 6 bases, J shed 9 bases, and the junction held 9 bases outside the gene matches. The CDR3 covers 13 residues.

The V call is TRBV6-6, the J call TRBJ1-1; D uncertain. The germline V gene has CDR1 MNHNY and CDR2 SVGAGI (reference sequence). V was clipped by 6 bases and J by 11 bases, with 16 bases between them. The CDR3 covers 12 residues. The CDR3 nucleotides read TGTGCCAGCAGCTTTCTGCAGGATTCGGCTTTCTTT. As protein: CASSFLQDSAFF.

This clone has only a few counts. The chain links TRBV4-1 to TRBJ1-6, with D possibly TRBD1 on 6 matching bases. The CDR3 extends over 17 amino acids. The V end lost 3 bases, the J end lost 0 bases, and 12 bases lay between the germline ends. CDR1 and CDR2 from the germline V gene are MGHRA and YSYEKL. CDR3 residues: CASSQRTDDSYNSPLHF. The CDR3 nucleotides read TGCGCCAGCAGCCAGAGGACAGACGACTCCTATAATTCACCCCTCCACTTT.

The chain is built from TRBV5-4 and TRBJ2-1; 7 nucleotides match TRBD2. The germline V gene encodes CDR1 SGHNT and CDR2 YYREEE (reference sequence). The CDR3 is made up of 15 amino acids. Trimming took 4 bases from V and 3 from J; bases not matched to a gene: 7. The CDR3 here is CASSPYRGVYNEQFF. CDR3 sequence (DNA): TGTGCCAGCAGCCCCTACCGGGGGGTCTACAATGAGCAGTTCTTC.

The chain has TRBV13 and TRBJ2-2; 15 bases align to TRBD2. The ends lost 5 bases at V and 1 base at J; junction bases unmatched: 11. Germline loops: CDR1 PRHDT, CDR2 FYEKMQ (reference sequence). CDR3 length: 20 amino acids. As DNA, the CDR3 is TGTGCCAGCAGCGGAGGACTAGCGGGGGGGCCAAGGCTGAACACCGGGGAGCTGTTTTTT. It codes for CASSGGLAGGPRLNTGELFF.

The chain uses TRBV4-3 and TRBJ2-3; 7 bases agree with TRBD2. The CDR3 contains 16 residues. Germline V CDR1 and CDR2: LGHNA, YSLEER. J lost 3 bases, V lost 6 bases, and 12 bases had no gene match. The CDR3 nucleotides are TGCGCCAGCAGTCAGGAGCGGGGCTGGGGTACAGATACGCAGTATTTT. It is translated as CASSQERGWGTDTQYF.

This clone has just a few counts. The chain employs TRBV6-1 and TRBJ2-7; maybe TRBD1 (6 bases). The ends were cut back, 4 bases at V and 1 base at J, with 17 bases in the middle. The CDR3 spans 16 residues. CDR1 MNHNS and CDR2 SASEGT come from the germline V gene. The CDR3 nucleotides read TGTGCCAGCAGTGTAAGAAAGGACAGAATTTCCTACGAGCAGTACTTC. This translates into CASSVRKDRISYEQYF.

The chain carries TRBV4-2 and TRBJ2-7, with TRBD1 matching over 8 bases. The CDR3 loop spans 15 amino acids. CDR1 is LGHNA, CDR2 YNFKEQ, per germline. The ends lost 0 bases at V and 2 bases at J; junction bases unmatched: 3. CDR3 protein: CASSQEQGAAYEQYF. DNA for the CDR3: TGTGCCAGCAGCCAAGAGCAGGGGGCGGCCTACGAGCAGTACTTC.

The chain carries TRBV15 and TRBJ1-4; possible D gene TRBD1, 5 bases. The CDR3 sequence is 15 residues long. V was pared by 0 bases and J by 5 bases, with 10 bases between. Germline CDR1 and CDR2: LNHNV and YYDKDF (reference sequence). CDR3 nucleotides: TGTGCCACCAGCAGAGAGGCAGGGCAGAATGAAAAACTGTTTTTT. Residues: CATSREAGQNEKLFF.

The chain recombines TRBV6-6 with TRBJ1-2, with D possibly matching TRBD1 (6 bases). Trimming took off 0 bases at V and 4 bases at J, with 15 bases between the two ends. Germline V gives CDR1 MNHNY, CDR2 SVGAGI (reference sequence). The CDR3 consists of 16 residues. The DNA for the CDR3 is TGTGCCAGCAGTTACTCGGGCTCCGAAGGGGGCTATGGCTACACCTTC. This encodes CASSYSGSEGGYGYTF.

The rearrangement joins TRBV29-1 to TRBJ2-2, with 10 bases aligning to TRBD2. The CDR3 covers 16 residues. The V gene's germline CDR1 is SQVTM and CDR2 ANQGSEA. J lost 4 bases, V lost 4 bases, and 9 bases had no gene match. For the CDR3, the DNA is TGCAGCGTTGGGCCCACTAGCGGGGAGGGCACCGGGGAGCTGTTTTTT. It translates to CSVGPTSGEGTGELFF.

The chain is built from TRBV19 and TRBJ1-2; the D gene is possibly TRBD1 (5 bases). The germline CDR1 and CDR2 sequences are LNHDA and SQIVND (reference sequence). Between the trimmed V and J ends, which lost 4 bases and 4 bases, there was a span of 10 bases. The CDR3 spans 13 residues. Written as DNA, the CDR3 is TGTGCCAGTAGTAGTGACAGCTTCTATGGCTACACCTTC. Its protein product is CASSSDSFYGYTF.

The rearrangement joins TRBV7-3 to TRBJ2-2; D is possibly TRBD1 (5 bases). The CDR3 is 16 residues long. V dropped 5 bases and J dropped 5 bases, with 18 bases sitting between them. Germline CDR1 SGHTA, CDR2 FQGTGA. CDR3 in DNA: TGTGCCAGCAGCCCGGCTAGGCAGGGTGGAACCGGGGAGCTGTTTTTT. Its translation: CASSPARQGGTGELFF.

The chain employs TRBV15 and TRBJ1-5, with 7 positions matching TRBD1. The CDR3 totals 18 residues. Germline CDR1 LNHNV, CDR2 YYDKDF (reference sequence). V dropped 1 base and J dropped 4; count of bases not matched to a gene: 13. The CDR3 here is CATSRVLIDRVQNQPQHF. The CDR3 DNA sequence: TGTGCCACCAGCAGAGTCCTTATAGACAGGGTTCAAAATCAGCCCCAGCATTTT.

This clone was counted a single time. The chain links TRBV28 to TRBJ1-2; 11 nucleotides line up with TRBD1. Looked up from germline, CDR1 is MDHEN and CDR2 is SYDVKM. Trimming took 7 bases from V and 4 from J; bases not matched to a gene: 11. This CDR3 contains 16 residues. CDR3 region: CASTAPRTGGGYGYTF. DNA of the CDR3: TGTGCCAGCACCGCCCCCCGGACAGGGGGCGGCTATGGCTACACCTTC.